These 11 T cell receptor beta chains share one sample of origin, sequenced in a study of OX40 agonist ivuxolimab in advanced cancers. Here immunoSEQ multiplex PCR was the method, and the copy in TCRdb shows in-frame clones only, minus some. This table has 100,000 or so clones, approximately 91% appearing once. The sequences come from CD4+ or CD8+ T cells sorted from blood, collected in a trial of the OX40 agonist ivuxolimab. The receptors shown here come from an adult with an advanced solid tumor such as melanoma, head and neck, liver or kidney cancer.

V and J are TRBV5-1 and TRBJ2-7; D might be TRBD1 or TRBD2, each matching 6 bases. Germline values: CDR1 SGHRS, CDR2 YFSETQ. This CDR3 comprises 14 residues. Trimming pared 0 bases from V and 7 bases from J, leaving 14 bases between. The CDR3 protein is CASSLATGGGEQYF. The CDR3 DNA reads TGCGCCAGCAGCTTGGCCACCGGGGGCGGGGAGCAGTACTTC.

The chain couples TRBV7-2 to TRBJ1-5; a possible D gene is TRBD1 (6 bases). V was pared by 0 bases and J by 2 bases, with 8 bases between. CDR1 SGHTA and CDR2 FQGNSA come from the germline V gene. There are 15 residues in the CDR3. The CDR3 loop is CASSLAQGGNQPQHF. The CDR3 DNA is TGTGCCAGCAGCTTAGCACAGGGTGGCAATCAGCCCCAGCATTTT.

V usage is TRBV2 and J usage is TRBJ2-1; no definite D call. The V and J ends lost 7 bases and 0 bases respectively, with 10 bases between them. The CDR3 length is 14 residues. Per germline, CDR1 SNHLY and CDR2 FYNNEI. The CDR3 coding sequence is TGTGCCAGCAATAGGTACAGCTCCTACAATGAGCAGTTCTTC. The encoded protein is CASNRYSSYNEQFF.

This chain links TRBV2 with TRBJ1-5; D is unclear. V lost 3 bases to trimming and J lost 4 bases, with 13 bases between them. The CDR3 runs to 15 residues. Germline V gene sequence: CDR1 SNHLY, CDR2 FYNNEI. The CDR3 DNA reads TGTGCCAGCAGTGAGATGGCAACTACTAATCAGCCCCAGCATTTT. Its protein product is CASSEMATTNQPQHF.

The V and J genes are TRBV10-3 and TRBJ1-4, with 11 positions matching TRBD1. J lost 7 bases, V lost 3 bases, and 1 base had no gene match. Germline assignment: CDR1 ENHRY and CDR2 SYGVKD. The CDR3 is 14 residues long. DNA for the CDR3: TGTGCCATCAGTGACGGACAGGGGGCTGAAAAACTGTTTTTT. Its protein product is CAISDGQGAEKLFF.

Points on this clone: Other nucleotide sequences from this sample produce the same CDR3. The chain is built from TRBV5-1 and TRBJ1-3; no reliable D call. The V end was cut by 0 bases, the J end by 1 base, with 5 bases between. Per the germline V gene, CDR1 is SGHRS and CDR2 is YFSETQ. The CDR3 runs to 14 residues. The CDR3 region is CASSLVGSGNTIYF. The CDR3 nucleotides are TGCGCCAGCAGCTTGGTTGGGTCTGGAAACACCATATATTTT.

This chain connects TRBV19 to TRBJ1-2; a possible D gene is TRBD1 (6 bases). CDR3 length: 13 amino acids. V was pared by 5 bases and J by 8 bases, with 15 bases between. Germline V CDR1 and CDR2: LNHDA, SQIVND (reference sequence). The CDR3, as DNA: TGTGCCAGTAGTCTACAGGGAATGGGAGGCTACACCTTC. Translating gives CASSLQGMGGYTF. The full variable domain, its missing parts supplied by reference TRBV19 and TRBJ1-2, is DGGITQSPKYLFRKEGQNVTLSCEQNLNHDAMYWYRQDPGQGLRLIYYSQIVNDFQKGDIAEGYSVSREKKESFPLTVTSAQKNPTAFYLCASSLQGMGGYTFGSGTRLTVV.

This clone was picked up one time. This rearrangement joins TRBV5-6 to TRBJ1-4; 10 nucleotides match TRBD1. The germline V gene has CDR1 SGHDT and CDR2 YYEEEE. The CDR3 totals 13 residues. The V segment lost 3 bases and the J segment 8 bases; nucleotides outside the gene matches: 1. This CDR3 reads CASSSTGGEKLFF. Written as DNA, the CDR3 is TGTGCCAGCAGCTCGACAGGGGGCGAAAAACTGTTTTTT.

The rearrangement uses TRBV5-1 and TRBJ1-5; 7 bases are shared with TRBD1. CDR1 and CDR2 (germline): SGHRS, YFSETQ. The ends lost 0 bases at V and 2 bases at J; junction bases unmatched: 8. CDR3 length: 17 amino acids. The chain's CDR3 is CASSLEGDRDRNQPQHF. In nucleotides, the CDR3 is TGCGCCAGCAGCTTGGAGGGTGACAGGGATCGCAATCAGCCCCAGCATTTT.

This chain uses TRBV7-4 with TRBJ2-7, with 7 bases identical to TRBD1. Germline V CDR1 and CDR2: SGHVT, SQSDAQ. CDR3 length: 17 residues. The V segment lost 5 bases and the J segment 1 base; nucleotides outside the gene matches: 14. The DNA of the CDR3 is TGTGCCAGCAGCCCCATACTACCCTGGACAGGATCCTACGAGCAGTACTTC. Translating it yields CASSPILPWTGSYEQYF.

V and J are TRBV6-1 and TRBJ1-1; 7 positions match TRBD1. The trim removed 2 bases at V and 2 bases at J, leaving 8 bases unmatched. Germline V CDR1 and CDR2: MNHNS, SASEGT. The CDR3 is 16 residues long. CDR3 sequence reads: CASSEFPGQVNTEAFF. The CDR3 DNA reads as TGTGCCAGCAGTGAATTTCCAGGACAGGTAAACACTGAAGCTTTCTTT.